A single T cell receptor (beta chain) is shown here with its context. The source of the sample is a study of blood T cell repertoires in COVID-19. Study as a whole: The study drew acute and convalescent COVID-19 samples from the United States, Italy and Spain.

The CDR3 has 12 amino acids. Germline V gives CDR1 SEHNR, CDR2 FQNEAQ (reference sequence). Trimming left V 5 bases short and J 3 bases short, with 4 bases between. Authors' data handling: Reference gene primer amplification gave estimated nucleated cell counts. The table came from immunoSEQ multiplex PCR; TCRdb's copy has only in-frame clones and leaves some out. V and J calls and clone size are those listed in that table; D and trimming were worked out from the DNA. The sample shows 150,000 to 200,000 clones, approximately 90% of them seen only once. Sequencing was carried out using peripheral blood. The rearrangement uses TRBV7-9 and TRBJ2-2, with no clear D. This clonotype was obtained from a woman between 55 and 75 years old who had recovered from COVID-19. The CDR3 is CASSRDTGELFF. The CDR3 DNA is TGTGCCAGCAGCCGCGACACCGGGGAGCTGTTTTTT.